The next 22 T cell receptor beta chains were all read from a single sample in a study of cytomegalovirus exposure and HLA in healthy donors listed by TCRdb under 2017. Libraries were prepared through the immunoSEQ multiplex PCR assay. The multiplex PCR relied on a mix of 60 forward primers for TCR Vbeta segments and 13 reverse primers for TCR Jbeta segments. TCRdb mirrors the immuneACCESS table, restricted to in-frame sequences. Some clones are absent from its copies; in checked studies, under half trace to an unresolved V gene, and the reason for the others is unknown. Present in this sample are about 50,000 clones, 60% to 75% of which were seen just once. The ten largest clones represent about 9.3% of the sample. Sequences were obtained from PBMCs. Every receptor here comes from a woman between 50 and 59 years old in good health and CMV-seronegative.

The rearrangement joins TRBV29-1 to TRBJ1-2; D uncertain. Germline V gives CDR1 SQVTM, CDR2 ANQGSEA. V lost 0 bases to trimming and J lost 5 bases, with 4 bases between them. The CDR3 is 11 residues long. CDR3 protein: CSVEDLYGYTF. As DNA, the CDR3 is TGCAGCGTTGAAGATCTGTATGGCTACACCTTC.

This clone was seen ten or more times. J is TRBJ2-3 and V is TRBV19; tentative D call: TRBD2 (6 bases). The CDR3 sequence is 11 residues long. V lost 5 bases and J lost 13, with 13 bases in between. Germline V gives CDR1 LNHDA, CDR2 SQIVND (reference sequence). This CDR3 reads CASSDGTPKYF. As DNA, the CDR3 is TGTGCCAGTAGTGACGGGACTCCTAAGTATTTT.

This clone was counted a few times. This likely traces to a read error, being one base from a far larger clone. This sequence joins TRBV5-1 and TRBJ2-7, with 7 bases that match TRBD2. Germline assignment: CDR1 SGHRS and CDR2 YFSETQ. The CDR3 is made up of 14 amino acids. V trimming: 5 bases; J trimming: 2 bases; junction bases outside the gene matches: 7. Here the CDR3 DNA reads TGCGCCAGCAGAACGAGCGGGACCGCCTACGAGCAGTACTTC. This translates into CASRTSGTAYEQYF.

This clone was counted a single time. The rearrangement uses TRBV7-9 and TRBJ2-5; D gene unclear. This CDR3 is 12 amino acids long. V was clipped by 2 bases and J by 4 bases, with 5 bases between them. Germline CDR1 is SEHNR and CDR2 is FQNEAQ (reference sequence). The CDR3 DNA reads TGTGCCAGCAGCTTACCCTCAGAGACCCAGTACTTC. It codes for CASSLPSETQYF.

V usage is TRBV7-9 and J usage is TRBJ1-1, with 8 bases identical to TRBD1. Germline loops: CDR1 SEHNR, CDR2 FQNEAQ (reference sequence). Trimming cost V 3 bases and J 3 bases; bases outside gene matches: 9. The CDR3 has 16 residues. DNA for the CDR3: TGTGCCAGCAGCTTTGGGGACAGGTCGTCGTACACTGAAGCTTTCTTT. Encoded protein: CASSFGDRSSYTEAFF.

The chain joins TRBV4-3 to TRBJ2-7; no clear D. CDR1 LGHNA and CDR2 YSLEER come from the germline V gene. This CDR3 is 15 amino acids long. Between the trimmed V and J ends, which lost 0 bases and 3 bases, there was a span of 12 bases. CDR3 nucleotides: TGCGCCAGCAGCCAAGATAGAGGTTTTTTCTACGAGCAGTACTTC. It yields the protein CASSQDRGFFYEQYF.

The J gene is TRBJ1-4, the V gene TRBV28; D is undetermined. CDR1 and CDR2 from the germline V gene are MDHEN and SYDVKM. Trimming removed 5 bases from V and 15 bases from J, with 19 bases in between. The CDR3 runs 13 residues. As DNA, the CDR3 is TGTGCCAGCAGTAGTTCGACGGGAATTAGATTGTTTTTT. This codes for CASSSSTGIRLFF.

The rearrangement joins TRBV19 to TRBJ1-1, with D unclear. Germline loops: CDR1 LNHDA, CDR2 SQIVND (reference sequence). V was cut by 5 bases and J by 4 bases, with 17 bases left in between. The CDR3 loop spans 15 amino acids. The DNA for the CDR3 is TGTGCCAGTAGTTTTTATCCGGGTTTGGCCACTGAAGCTTTCTTT. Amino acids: CASSFYPGLATEAFF.

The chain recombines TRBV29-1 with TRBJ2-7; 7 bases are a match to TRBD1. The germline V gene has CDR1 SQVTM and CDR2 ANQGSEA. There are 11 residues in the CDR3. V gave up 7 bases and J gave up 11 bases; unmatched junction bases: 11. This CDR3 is CSAGTELLEYF. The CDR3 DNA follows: TGCAGCGCTGGGACAGAATTACTTGAGTACTTC.

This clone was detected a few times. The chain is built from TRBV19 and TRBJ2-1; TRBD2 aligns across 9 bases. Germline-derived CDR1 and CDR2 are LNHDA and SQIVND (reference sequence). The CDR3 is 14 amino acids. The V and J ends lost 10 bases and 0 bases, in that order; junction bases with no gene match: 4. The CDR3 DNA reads TGTGCCACCGAGCGGGGGGCCTCCTACAATGAGCAGTTCTTC. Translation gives CATERGASYNEQFF.

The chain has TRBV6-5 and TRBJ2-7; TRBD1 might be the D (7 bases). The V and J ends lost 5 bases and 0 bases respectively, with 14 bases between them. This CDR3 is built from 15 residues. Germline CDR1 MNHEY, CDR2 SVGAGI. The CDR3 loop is CASSPTRGDSYEQYF. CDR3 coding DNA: TGTGCCAGCAGTCCAACCAGGGGGGACTCCTACGAGCAGTACTTC.

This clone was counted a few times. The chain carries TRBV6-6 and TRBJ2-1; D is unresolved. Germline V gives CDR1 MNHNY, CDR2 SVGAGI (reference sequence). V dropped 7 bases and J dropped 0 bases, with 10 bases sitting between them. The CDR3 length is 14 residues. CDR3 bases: TGTGCCAGCACCCGAGACTCCTCCTACAATGAGCAGTTCTTC. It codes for CASTRDSSYNEQFF.

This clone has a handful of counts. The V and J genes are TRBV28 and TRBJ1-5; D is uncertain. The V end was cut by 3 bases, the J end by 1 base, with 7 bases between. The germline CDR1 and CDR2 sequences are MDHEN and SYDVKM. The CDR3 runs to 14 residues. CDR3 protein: CASSLGVSNQPQHF. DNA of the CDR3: TGTGCCAGCAGTTTGGGAGTAAGCAATCAGCCCCAGCATTTT.

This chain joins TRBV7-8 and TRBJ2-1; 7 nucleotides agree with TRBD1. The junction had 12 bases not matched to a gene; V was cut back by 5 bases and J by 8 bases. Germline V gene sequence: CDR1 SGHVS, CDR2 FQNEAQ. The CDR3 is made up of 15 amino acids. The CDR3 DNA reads TGTGCCAGCAGCAGGGGGACAGCGCGTCTCGATGAGCAGTTCTTC. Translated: CASSRGTARLDEQFF.

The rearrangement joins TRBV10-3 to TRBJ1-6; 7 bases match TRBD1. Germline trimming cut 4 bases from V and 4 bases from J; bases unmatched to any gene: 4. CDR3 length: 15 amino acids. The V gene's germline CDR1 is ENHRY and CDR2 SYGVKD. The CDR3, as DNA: TGTGCCATCAGTGGAACGGGACAGTATAATTCACCCCTCCACTTT. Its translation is CAISGTGQYNSPLHF.

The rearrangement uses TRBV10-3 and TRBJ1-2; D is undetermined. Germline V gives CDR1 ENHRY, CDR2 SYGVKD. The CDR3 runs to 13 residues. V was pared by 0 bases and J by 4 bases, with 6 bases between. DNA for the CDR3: TGTGCCATCAGTGAGTCTCCCATCTATGGCTACACCTTC. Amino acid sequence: CAISESPIYGYTF.

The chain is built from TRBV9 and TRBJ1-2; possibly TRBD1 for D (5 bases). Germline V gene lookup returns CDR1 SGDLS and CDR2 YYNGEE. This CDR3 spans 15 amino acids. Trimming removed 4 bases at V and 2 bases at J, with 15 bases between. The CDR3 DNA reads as TGTGCCAGCAGCTCAGAGGGGCGGGGGAACTATGGCTACACCTTC. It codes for CASSSEGRGNYGYTF.

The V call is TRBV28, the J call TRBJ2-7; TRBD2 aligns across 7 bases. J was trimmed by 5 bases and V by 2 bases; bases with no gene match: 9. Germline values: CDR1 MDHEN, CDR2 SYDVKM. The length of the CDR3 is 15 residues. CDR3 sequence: CASSLASSGDHEQYF. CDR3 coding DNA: TGTGCCAGCAGTTTAGCGTCTAGCGGCGACCACGAGCAGTACTTC.

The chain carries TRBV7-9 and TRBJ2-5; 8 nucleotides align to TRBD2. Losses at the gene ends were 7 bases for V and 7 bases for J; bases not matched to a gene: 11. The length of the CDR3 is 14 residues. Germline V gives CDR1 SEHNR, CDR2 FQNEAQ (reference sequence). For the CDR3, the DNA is TGTGCCAGCACCCCCGGGGGGGCCCCAAGGACCCAGTACTTC. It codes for CASTPGGAPRTQYF. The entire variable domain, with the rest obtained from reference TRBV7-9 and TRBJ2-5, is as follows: DTGVSQNPRHKITKRGQNVTFRCDPISEHNRLYWYRQTLGQGPEFLTYFQNEAQLEKSRLLSDRFSAERPKGSFSTLEIQRTEQGDSAMYLCASTPGGAPRTQYFGPGTRLLVL.

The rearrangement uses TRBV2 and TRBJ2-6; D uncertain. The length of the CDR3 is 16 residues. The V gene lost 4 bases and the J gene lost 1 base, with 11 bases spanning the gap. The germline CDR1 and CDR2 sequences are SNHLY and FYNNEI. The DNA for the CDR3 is TGTGCCAGCAGTGCCCTCCCCTTTTCTGGGGCCAACGTCCTGACTTTC. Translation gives CASSALPFSGANVLTF.

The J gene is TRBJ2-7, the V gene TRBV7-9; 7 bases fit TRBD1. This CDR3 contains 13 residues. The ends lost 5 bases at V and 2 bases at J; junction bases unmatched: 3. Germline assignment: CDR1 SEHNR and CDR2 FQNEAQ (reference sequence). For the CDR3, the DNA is TGTGCCAGCAGCCGGGACAGAACCTACGAGCAGTACTTC. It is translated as CASSRDRTYEQYF. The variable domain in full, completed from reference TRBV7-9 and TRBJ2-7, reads DTGVSQNPRHKITKRGQNVTFRCDPISEHNRLYWYRQTLGQGPEFLTYFQNEAQLEKSRLLSDRFSAERPKGSFSTLEIQRTEQGDSAMYLCASSRDRTYEQYFGPGTRLTVT.

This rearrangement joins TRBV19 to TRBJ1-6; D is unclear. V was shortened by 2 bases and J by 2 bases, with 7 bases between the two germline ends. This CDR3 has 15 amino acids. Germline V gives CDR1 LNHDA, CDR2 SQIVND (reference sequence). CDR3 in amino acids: CASSIRSPYNSPLHF. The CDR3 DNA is TGTGCCAGTAGTATAAGGAGTCCCTATAATTCACCCCTCCACTTT.